This note documents a single T cell receptor beta chain sequence. Trimming shortened V by 0 bases and J by 5 bases, and 16 bases separated the two germline ends. In germline, CDR1 is MNHEY, CDR2 SVGAGI. This CDR3 contains 16 residues. The data were obtained in a study of CD8 T cells in Susac syndrome. Reverse transcription used roughly 0.45 to 1 ug RNA and random hexamers. With immunoSEQ multiplex PCR, TCR beta CDR3 was amplified across 54 Vbeta and 13 Jbeta. TCRdb redid the calling of the immunoSEQ multiplex PCR reads with MiXCR, one entry per CDR3 protein. Among 200,000 or so distinct CDR3 sequences listed, 90% to 95% were seen once.

This chain uses TRBV6-5 with TRBJ2-5; D is ambiguous. This receptor was identified in a human donor with multiple sclerosis. The sequenced material came from CD4+ T cells from PBMCs. CDR3 DNA: TGTGCCAGCAGTTACTCGGGGTCCGATGGGCGGGAGACCCAGTACTTC. Protein: CASSYSGSDGRETQYF.